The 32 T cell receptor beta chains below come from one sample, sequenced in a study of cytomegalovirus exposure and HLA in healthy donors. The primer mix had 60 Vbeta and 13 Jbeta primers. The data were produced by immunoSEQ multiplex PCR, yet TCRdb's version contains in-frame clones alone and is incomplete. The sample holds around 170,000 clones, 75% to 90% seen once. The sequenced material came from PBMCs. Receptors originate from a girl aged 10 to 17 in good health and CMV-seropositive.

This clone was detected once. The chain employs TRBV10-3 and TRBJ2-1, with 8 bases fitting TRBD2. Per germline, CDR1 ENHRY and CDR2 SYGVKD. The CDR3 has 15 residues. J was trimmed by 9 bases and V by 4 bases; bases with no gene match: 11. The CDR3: CAISAWLPGGLEQFF. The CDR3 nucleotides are TGTGCCATCAGTGCCTGGCTCCCGGGAGGGCTTGAGCAGTTCTTC.

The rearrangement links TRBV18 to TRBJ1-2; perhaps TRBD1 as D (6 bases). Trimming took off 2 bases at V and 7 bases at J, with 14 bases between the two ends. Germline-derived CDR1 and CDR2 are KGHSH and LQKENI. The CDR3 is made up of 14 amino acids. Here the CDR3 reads CASSPDLQGFGYTF. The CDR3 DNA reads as TGTGCCAGCTCACCAGACTTACAGGGTTTTGGCTACACCTTC.

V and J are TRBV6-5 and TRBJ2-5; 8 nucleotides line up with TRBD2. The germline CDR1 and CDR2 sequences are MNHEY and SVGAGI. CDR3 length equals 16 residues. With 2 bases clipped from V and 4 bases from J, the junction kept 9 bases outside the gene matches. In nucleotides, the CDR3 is TGTGCCAGCAGTTACAGGTCGAGGCGGGAGGCAGAGACCCAGTACTTC. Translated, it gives CASSYRSRREAETQYF.

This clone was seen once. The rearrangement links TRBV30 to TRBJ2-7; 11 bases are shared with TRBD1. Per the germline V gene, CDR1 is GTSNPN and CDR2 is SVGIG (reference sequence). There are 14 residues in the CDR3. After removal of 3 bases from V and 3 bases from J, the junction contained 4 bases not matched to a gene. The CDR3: CAWRGDRGFYEQYF. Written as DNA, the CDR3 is TGTGCCTGGAGGGGGGACAGGGGGTTCTACGAGCAGTACTTC.

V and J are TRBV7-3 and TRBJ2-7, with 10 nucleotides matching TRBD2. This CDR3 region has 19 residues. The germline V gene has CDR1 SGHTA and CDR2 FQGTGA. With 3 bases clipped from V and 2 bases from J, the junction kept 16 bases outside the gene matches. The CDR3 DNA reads TGTGCCAGCAGCTTCCTCGATCTAGCGGGAGTCGCAAGAGCCTACGAGCAGTACTTC. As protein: CASSFLDLAGVARAYEQYF.

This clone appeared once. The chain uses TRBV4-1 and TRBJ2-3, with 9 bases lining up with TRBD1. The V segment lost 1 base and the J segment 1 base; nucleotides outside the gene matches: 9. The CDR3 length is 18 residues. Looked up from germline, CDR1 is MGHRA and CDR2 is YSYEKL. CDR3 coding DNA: TGCGCCAGCAGCCAAGCCTCGGACAGGGGATTTCGCACAGATACGCAGTATTTT. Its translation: CASSQASDRGFRTDTQYF.

CDR3 loop: CATSRDSVDPYEQYF. The CDR3 DNA is TGTGCCACCAGCAGAGATAGCGTCGATCCCTACGAGCAGTACTTC. The V and J genes are TRBV15 and TRBJ2-7; D is perhaps TRBD2 (5 bases). This CDR3 comprises 15 residues. Trimming shortened V by 0 bases and J by 2 bases, and 11 bases separated the two germline ends. Per germline, CDR1 LNHNV and CDR2 YYDKDF (reference sequence).

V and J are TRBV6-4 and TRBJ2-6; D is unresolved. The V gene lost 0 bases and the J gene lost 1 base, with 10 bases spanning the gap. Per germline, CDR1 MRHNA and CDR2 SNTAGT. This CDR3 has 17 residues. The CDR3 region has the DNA TGTGCCAGCAGTGACTCGGTTAGTTCTTCTGGGGCCAACGTCCTGACTTTC. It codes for CASSDSVSSSGANVLTF.

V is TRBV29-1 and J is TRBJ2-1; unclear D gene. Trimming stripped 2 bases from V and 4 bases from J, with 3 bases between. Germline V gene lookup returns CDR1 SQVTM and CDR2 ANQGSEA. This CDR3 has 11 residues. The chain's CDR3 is CSVEHYNEQFF. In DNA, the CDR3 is TGCAGCGTTGAACATTACAATGAGCAGTTCTTC.

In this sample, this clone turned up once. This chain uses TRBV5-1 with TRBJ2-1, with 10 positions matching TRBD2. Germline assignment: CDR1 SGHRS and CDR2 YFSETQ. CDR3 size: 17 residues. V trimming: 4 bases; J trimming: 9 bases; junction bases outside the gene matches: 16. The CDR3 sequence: CASSLRTSGAVLLEQFF. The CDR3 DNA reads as TGCGCCAGCAGCCTGCGGACTAGCGGAGCGGTCCTTCTTGAGCAGTTCTTC.

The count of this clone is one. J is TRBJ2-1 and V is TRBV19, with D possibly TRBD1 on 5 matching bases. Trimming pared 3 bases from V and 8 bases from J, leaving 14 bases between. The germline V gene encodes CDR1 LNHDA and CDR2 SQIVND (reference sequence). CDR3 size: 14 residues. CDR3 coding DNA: TGTGCCAGTAGTATTCAACCCAGGGCGGATGAGCAGTTCTTC. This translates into CASSIQPRADEQFF.

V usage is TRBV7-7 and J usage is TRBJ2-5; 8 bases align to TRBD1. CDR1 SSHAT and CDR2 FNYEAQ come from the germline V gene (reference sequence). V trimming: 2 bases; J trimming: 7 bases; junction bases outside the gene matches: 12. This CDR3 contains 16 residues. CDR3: CASSLRLGQASPTQYF. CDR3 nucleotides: TGTGCCAGCAGCTTAAGGTTGGGACAGGCGTCCCCGACCCAGTACTTC.

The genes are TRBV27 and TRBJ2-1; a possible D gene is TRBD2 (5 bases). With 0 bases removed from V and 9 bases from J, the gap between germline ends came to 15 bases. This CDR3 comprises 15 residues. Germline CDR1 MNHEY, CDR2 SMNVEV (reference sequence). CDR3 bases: TGTGCCAGCAGTTTATCCTTCCAGAGCGGTTTTGAGCAGTTCTTC. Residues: CASSLSFQSGFEQFF.

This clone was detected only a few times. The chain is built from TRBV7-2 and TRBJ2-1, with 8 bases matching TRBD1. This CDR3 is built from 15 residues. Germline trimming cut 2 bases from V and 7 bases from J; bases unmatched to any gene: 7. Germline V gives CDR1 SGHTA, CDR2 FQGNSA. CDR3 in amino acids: CASSLLTGARNEQFF. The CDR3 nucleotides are TGTGCCAGCAGCTTACTGACAGGGGCACGGAATGAGCAGTTCTTC. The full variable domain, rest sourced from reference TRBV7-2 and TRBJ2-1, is GAGVSQSPSNKVTEKGKDVELRCDPISGHTALYWYRQSLGQGLEFLIYFQGNSAPDKSGLPSDRFSAERTGGSVSTLTIQRTQQEDSAVYLCASSLLTGARNEQFFGPGTRLTVL.

Written as DNA, the CDR3 is TGCAGCGCCCGGGACAGGGGAGGCACTGAAGCTTTCTTT. Protein: CSARDRGGTEAFF. The genes are TRBV29-1 and TRBJ1-1; 10 bases align to TRBD1. This CDR3 contains 13 residues. Losses at the gene ends were 7 bases for V and 4 bases for J; bases not matched to a gene: 6. Germline values: CDR1 SQVTM, CDR2 ANQGSEA.

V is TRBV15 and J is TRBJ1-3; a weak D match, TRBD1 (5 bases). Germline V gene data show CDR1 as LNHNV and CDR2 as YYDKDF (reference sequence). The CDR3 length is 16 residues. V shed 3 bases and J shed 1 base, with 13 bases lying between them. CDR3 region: CATSSPTGPSGNTIYF. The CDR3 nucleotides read TGTGCCACCAGCAGTCCCACAGGACCTTCTGGAAACACCATATATTTT.

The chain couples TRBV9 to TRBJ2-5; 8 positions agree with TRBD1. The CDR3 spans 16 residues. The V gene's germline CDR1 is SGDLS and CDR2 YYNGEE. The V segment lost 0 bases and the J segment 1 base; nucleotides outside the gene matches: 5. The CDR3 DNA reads TGTGCCAGCAGCGTAGTCGAGCAGGGGGCCCAAGAGACCCAGTACTTC. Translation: CASSVVEQGAQETQYF.

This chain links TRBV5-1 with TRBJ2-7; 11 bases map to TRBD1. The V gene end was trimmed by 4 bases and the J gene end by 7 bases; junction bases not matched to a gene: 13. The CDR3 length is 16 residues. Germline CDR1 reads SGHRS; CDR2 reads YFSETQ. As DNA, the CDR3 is TGCGCCAGCAGCCCACCGGTCGGACAGGGGGCCGATGAGCAGTACTTC. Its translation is CASSPPVGQGADEQYF. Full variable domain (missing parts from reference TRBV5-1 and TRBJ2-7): KAGVTQTPRYLIKTRGQQVTLSCSPISGHRSVSWYQQTPGQGLQFLFEYFSETQRNKGNFPGRFSGRQFSNSRSEMNVSTLELGDSALYLCASSPPVGQGADEQYFGPGTRLTVT.

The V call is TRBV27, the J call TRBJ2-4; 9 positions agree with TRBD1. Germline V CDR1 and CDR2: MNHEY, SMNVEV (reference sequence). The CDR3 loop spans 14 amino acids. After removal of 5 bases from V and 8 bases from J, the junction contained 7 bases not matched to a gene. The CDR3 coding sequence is TGTGCCAGCAGTATTGGACAGGGGCAGTACATTCAGTACTTC. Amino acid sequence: CASSIGQGQYIQYF.

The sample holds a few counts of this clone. CDR3 region: CASSPSGSRAETQYF. CDR3 coding DNA: TGTGCCAGCAGCCCTTCGGGATCTAGGGCGGAGACCCAGTACTTC. The V and J genes are TRBV5-8 and TRBJ2-5, with TRBD2 as a possible D gene (5 bases). This CDR3 spans 15 amino acids. Trimming stripped 4 bases from V and 5 bases from J, with 18 bases between. Germline assignment: CDR1 SGHTS and CDR2 YDEGEE.

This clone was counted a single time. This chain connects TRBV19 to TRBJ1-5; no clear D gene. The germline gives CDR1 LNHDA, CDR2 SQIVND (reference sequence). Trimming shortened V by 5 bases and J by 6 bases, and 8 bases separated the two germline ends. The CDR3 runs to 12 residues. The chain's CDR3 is CASSHSSQPQHF. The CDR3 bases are TGTGCCAGTAGTCACAGCTCTCAGCCCCAGCATTTT. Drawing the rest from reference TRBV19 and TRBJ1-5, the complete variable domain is DGGITQSPKYLFRKEGQNVTLSCEQNLNHDAMYWYRQDPGQGLRLIYYSQIVNDFQKGDIAEGYSVSREKKESFPLTVTSAQKNPTAFYLCASSHSSQPQHFGDGTRLSIL.

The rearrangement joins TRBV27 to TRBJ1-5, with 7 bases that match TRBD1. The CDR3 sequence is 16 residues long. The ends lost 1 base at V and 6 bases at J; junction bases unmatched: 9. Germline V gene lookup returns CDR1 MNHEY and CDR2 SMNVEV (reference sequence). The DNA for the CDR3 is TGTGCCAGCAGTTTATACGGGGACAGCTTCGGTCAGCCCCAGCATTTT. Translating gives CASSLYGDSFGQPQHF.

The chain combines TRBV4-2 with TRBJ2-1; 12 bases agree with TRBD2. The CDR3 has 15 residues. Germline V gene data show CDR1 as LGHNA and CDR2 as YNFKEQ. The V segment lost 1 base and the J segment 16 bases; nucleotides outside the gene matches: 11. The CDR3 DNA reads TGTGCCAGCAGCCAAGGGCTAGCGGGAGGGCCCCCACAATTCTTC. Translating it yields CASSQGLAGGPPQFF.

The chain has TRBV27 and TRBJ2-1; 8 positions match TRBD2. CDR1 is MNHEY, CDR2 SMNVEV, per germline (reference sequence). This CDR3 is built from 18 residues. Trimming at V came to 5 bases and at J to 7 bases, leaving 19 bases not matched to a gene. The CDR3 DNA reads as TGTGCCAGCAGTCCAGGCATTGATGGGGAGCGGGGGCGGAATGAGCAGTTCTTC. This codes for CASSPGIDGERGRNEQFF.

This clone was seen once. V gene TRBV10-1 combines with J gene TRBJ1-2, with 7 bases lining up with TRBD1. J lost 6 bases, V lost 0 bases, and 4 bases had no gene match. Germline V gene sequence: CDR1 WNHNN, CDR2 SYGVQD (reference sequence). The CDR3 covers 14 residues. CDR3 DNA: TGCGCCAGCAGTGAGTCGGGAACAGGGGATGGCTACACCTTC. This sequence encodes CASSESGTGDGYTF.

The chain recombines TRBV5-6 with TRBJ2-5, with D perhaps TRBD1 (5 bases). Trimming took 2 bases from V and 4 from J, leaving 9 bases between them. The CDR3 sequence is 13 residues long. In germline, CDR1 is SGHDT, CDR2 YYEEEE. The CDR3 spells CASSFPGPETQYF. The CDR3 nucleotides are TGTGCCAGCAGCTTCCCAGGGCCAGAGACCCAGTACTTC.

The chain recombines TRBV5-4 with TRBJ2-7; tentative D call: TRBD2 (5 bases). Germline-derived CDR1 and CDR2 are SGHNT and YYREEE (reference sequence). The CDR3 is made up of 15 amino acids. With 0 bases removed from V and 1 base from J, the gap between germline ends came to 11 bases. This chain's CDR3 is CASSLAPSSSYEQYF. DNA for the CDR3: TGTGCCAGCAGCTTGGCCCCTAGCAGTTCCTACGAGCAGTACTTC.

The chain's CDR3 is CASSQEAGGYKNIQYF. The DNA of the CDR3 is TGCGCCAGCAGCCAAGAGGCAGGGGGGTACAAAAACATTCAGTACTTC. The chain uses TRBV4-1 and TRBJ2-4; tentatively, D is TRBD1 (7 bases). V was pared by 0 bases and J by 3 bases, with 12 bases between. The V gene's germline CDR1 is MGHRA and CDR2 YSYEKL. The CDR3 runs 16 residues.

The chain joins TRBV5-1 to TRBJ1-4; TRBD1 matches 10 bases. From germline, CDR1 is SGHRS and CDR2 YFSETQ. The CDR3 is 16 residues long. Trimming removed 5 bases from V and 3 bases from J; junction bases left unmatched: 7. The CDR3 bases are TGCGCCAGCAGGAGCAGGACAGGGGGTGCTAATGAAAAACTGTTTTTT. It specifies CASRSRTGGANEKLFF.

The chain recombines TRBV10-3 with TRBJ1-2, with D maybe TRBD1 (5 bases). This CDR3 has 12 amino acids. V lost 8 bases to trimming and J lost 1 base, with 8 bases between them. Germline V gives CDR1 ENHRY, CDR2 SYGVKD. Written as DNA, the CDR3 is TGTGCCATCCAGGGAAGTAACTATGGCTACACCTTC. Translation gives CAIQGSNYGYTF.

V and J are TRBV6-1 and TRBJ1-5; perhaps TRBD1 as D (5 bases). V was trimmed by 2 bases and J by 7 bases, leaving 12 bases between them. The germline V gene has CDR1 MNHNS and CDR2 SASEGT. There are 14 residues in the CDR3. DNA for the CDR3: TGTGCCAGCAGTGAACAGGGTGGTCAGCAGCCCCAGCATTTT. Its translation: CASSEQGGQQPQHF.

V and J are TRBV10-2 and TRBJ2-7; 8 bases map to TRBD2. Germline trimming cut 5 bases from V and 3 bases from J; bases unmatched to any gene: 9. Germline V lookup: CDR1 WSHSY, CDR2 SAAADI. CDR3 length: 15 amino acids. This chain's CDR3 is CASSTVPSGYYEQYF. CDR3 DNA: TGCGCCAGCAGTACAGTCCCTAGCGGGTACTACGAGCAGTACTTC.